These 2 T cell receptor beta chains came from one sample sequenced in a study of technical replicates of blood from several donors (dated by TCRdb to 2015 to 2018). The protocol used for the library was the immunoSEQ multiplex PCR assay. Drawn from immuneACCESS, this table holds only the in-frame rearrangements with V and J called that TCRdb kept. Clones are partly lost; checked studies trace under half to an unresolved V gene and leave the rest unexplained. For this sample there are tens of thousands of clones; about nine tenths appear just once. Of the sample, about 0.43% is held by the ten largest clones. Sequenced sample: T cells isolated from PBMCs. These receptors were collected from a human donor in good health.

This clone has just one count. This chain connects TRBV19 to TRBJ2-4; D is unresolved. Germline V gives CDR1 LNHDA, CDR2 SQIVND (reference sequence). The CDR3 runs 16 residues. V was pared by 3 bases and J by 2 bases, with 14 bases between. The CDR3 DNA sequence: TGTGCCAGTAGTATGAGGCCGGGTGCGACCAAAAACATTCAGTACTTC. Translated: CASSMRPGATKNIQYF.

Details on this clone: A junction boundary mismatches the germline segment, possibly from a read error. The V gene is TRBV2, the J gene TRBJ1-1; perhaps TRBD1 as D (5 bases). This CDR3 is 11 amino acids long. From germline, CDR1 is SNHLY and CDR2 FYNNEI. The CDR3 DNA is TGTGCCAGCAGTGACATCAGGCGGGGGGGGTTT. This sequence encodes CASSDIRRGGF.